A single sample is the source of the 31 T cell receptor beta chains below, sequenced in a study of cytomegalovirus exposure and HLA in healthy donors. PCR amplification relied on 60 Vbeta primers (plus 13 Jbeta primers). Method: immunoSEQ multiplex PCR; TCRdb's copy keeps in-frame clones and lacks some. The sample records some 120,000 clones, approximately 80% being singletons. Sequenced material: PBMCs. The receptors come from a man younger than 40 in good health and CMV-seropositive.

This clone has more than one count but fewer than ten. The chain combines TRBV15 with TRBJ2-5, with D unresolved. The CDR3 has 13 residues. Germline CDR1 is LNHNV and CDR2 is YYDKDF (reference sequence). Between the trimmed V and J ends, which lost 0 bases and 5 bases, there was a span of 7 bases. In nucleotides, the CDR3 is TGTGCCACCAGCAGAGATTTTCGGGAGACCCAGTACTTC. It specifies CATSRDFRETQYF.

This chain joins TRBV7-2 and TRBJ1-5; D not resolved. CDR1 and CDR2 (germline): SGHTA, FQGNSA. Trimming cost V 5 bases and J 2 bases, with 16 bases left between them. The CDR3 loop spans 16 amino acids. This CDR3 is CASSPPTPEGNQPQHF. DNA of the CDR3: TGTGCCAGCAGCCCTCCGACACCTGAAGGCAATCAGCCCCAGCATTTT. The variable domain in full, with the rest retrieved from reference TRBV7-2 and TRBJ1-5, is GAGVSQSPSNKVTEKGKDVELRCDPISGHTALYWYRQSLGQGLEFLIYFQGNSAPDKSGLPSDRFSAERTGGSVSTLTIQRTQQEDSAVYLCASSPPTPEGNQPQHFGDGTRLSIL.

This sequence joins TRBV10-3 and TRBJ2-3; 9 nucleotides align to TRBD2. This CDR3 is 15 amino acids long. Germline-derived CDR1 and CDR2 are ENHRY and SYGVKD. J lost 3 bases, V lost 4 bases, and 5 bases had no gene match. CDR3 bases: TGTGCCATCAGTGGGCTAGCGGGGCTTACAGATACGCAGTATTTT. It yields the protein CAISGLAGLTDTQYF.

J is TRBJ1-4 and V is TRBV6-5, with a possible D match to TRBD1 (6 bases). V gave up 6 bases and J gave up 8 bases, with 19 bases separating them. There are 15 residues in the CDR3. Germline V gene sequence: CDR1 MNHEY, CDR2 SVGAGI. In nucleotides, the CDR3 is TGTGCCAGCAGGGGGATACAGGGATCTGGGGAAAAACTGTTTTTT. Its translation is CASRGIQGSGEKLFF.

A few counts support this clone. The chain joins TRBV4-1 to TRBJ2-5; 7 positions agree with TRBD2. The CDR3 spans 16 residues. J gave up 5 bases and V 2 bases, and 11 bases lay outside the gene matches. In germline, CDR1 is MGHRA, CDR2 YSYEKL. CDR3 bases: TGCGCCAGCAGCCAAACGCCTCGCGGGAGAGGCGAGACCCAGTACTTC. Its translation: CASSQTPRGRGETQYF.

The CDR3 DNA sequence: TGTGCCAGCAGCCAACCACAGGGTCGCAATTCACCCCTCCACTTT. Residues: CASSQPQGRNSPLHF. The genes are TRBV4-2 and TRBJ1-6; TRBD1 might be the D (6 bases). Germline V lookup: CDR1 LGHNA, CDR2 YNFKEQ. The CDR3 is 15 amino acids. The V gene lost 2 bases and the J gene lost 7 bases, with 12 bases spanning the gap.

This chain joins TRBV15 and TRBJ2-7, with D maybe TRBD1 (6 bases). The germline gives CDR1 LNHNV, CDR2 YYDKDF (reference sequence). Trimming took 2 bases from V and 3 from J, leaving 11 bases between them. The CDR3 runs to 14 residues. CDR3 protein: CATSRSRTVYEQYF. DNA for the CDR3: TGTGCCACCAGCAGATCTAGGACAGTCTACGAGCAGTACTTC.

The chain is built from TRBV27 and TRBJ2-5, with a possible D match to TRBD2 (5 bases). V lost 6 bases to trimming and J lost 0 bases, with 11 bases between them. Germline CDR1 MNHEY, CDR2 SMNVEV (reference sequence). The CDR3 runs to 14 residues. CDR3 sequence: CASRRARDQETQYF. The CDR3 region has the DNA TGTGCCAGCAGGCGGGCACGGGACCAAGAGACCCAGTACTTC.

This chain uses TRBV7-9 with TRBJ2-2; no firm D call. Trimming stripped 4 bases from V and 6 bases from J, with 12 bases between. This CDR3 has 14 residues. Germline assignment: CDR1 SEHNR and CDR2 FQNEAQ (reference sequence). The CDR3 region is CASSSWSDAGELFF. The CDR3 region has the DNA TGTGCCAGCAGCTCATGGAGCGACGCCGGGGAGCTGTTTTTT.

As concerns this clone: At one of its ends the junction is not consistent with the germline gene, which may arise from a read error. The chain joins TRBV2 to TRBJ2-5, with D maybe TRBD1 (5 bases). The CDR3 sequence is 12 residues long. Germline lookup yields CDR1 SNHLY and CDR2 FYNNEI. For the CDR3, the DNA is TGTGCCAGCAGGGACAACCAAGGGACCCAGTACTTC. Protein: CASRDNQGTQYF.

V and J are TRBV18 and TRBJ2-7, with D possibly matching TRBD2 (5 bases). The V gene's germline CDR1 is KGHSH and CDR2 LQKENI. The V end was cut by 3 bases, the J end by 6 bases, with 12 bases between. The length of the CDR3 is 13 residues. For the CDR3, the DNA is TGTGCCAGCTCACCCGCCGGGAACAGCGAGCAGTACTTC. Translating it yields CASSPAGNSEQYF. Variable domain in full (rest from reference TRBV18 and TRBJ2-7): NAGVMQNPRHLVRRRGQEARLRCSPMKGHSHVYWYRQLPEEGLKFMVYLQKENIIDESGMPKERFSAEFPKEGPSILRIQQVVRGDSAAYFCASSPAGNSEQYFGPGTRLTVT.

This chain uses TRBV6-6 with TRBJ1-5; a weak D match, TRBD1 (5 bases). Germline V gene sequence: CDR1 MNHNY, CDR2 SVGAGI (reference sequence). V lost 10 bases to trimming and J lost 7 bases, with 17 bases between them. CDR3 length equals 13 residues. The CDR3 DNA reads as TGTGCCACCCAAGACAGACTGGAGCAGCCCCAGCATTTT. It translates to CATQDRLEQPQHF.

The chain combines TRBV4-1 with TRBJ2-1, with D tentatively TRBD2 (5 bases). The CDR3 runs 16 residues. V was cut by 5 bases and J by 8 bases, with 22 bases left in between. CDR1 and CDR2 (germline): MGHRA, YSYEKL. Here the CDR3 reads CASSGLAGGPFDEQFF. CDR3 in DNA: TGCGCCAGCAGCGGCCTGGCGGGTGGGCCGTTCGATGAGCAGTTCTTC.

The chain employs TRBV27 and TRBJ1-1, with TRBD1 identical over 8 bases. The CDR3 is made up of 17 amino acids. J was trimmed by 1 base and V by 2 bases; bases with no gene match: 9. The germline gives CDR1 MNHEY, CDR2 SMNVEV (reference sequence). The CDR3 spells CASSLNPRGRTNTEAFF. The CDR3, as DNA: TGTGCCAGCAGTTTAAACCCCAGGGGGCGTACGAACACTGAAGCTTTCTTT.

The chain employs TRBV29-1 and TRBJ2-1, with 7 bases fitting TRBD2. V shed 1 base and J 4 bases; nucleotides not matched to a gene: 7. This CDR3 is 15 amino acids long. From germline, CDR1 is SQVTM and CDR2 ANQGSEA. CDR3 sequence (DNA): TGCAGCGTTGAAGCTGCGGGAGAAGGGTACAATGAGCAGTTCTTC. This sequence encodes CSVEAAGEGYNEQFF.

Turning to this clone: Within the sample, other DNA sequences also encode this same CDR3. CDR3 nucleotides: TGTGCCAGCAGCGTAGCGGGTGCCTCTGGAAACACCATATATTTT. This encodes CASSVAGASGNTIYF. This chain connects TRBV9 to TRBJ1-3; D gene ambiguous. Germline values: CDR1 SGDLS, CDR2 YYNGEE. The CDR3 consists of 15 residues. Trimming removed 0 bases from V and 0 bases from J, with 7 bases in between. The full variable domain, its missing parts supplied by reference TRBV9 and TRBJ1-3, is DSGVTQTPKHLITATGQRVTLRCSPRSGDLSVYWYQQSLDQGLQFLIQYYNGEERAKGNILERFSAQQFPDLHSELNLSSLELGDSALYFCASSVAGASGNTIYFGEGSWLTVV.

The gene calls are TRBV7-3 and TRBJ1-1; tentative D call: TRBD1 (6 bases). Deletions cut 3 bases from V and 7 bases from J, with 12 bases between. Germline V gene sequence: CDR1 SGHTA, CDR2 FQGTGA. This CDR3 contains 13 residues. The CDR3 is CASSFRQGSEAFF. DNA for the CDR3: TGTGCCAGCAGCTTCCGGCAGGGGAGTGAAGCTTTCTTT. Full variable domain (missing parts from reference TRBV7-3 and TRBJ1-1): GAGVSQTPSNKVTEKGKYVELRCDPISGHTALYWYRQSLGQGPEFLIYFQGTGAADDSGLPNDRFFAVRPEGSVSTLKIQRTERGDSAVYLCASSFRQGSEAFFGQGTRLTVV.

This rearrangement joins TRBV5-1 to TRBJ2-5, with D tentatively TRBD2 (5 bases). Trimming cost V 4 bases and J 0 bases, with 10 bases left between them. The CDR3 loop spans 14 amino acids. The germline V gene encodes CDR1 SGHRS and CDR2 YFSETQ. The CDR3: CASSTRTYQETQYF. In DNA form, the CDR3 reads TGCGCCAGCAGCACTAGGACGTACCAAGAGACCCAGTACTTC.

The V and J genes are TRBV30 and TRBJ2-2; D remains unclear. Per germline, CDR1 GTSNPN and CDR2 SVGIG (reference sequence). Between the trimmed V and J ends, which lost 3 bases and 4 bases, there was a span of 12 bases. CDR3 length: 14 residues. The CDR3 here is CAWRELFLTGELFF. The CDR3, as DNA: TGTGCCTGGAGAGAACTCTTCCTCACCGGGGAGCTGTTTTTT. The full variable domain, completed using reference TRBV30 and TRBJ2-2, is SQTIHQWPATLVQPVGSPLSLECTVEGTSNPNLYWYRQAAGRGLQLLFYSVGIGQISSEVPQNLSASRPQDRQFILSSKKLLLSDSGFYLCAWRELFLTGELFFGEGSRLTVL.

This clone came up once. This rearrangement joins TRBV11-2 to TRBJ2-3; TRBD2 agrees at 7 bases. The CDR3 is made up of 13 amino acids. Germline-derived CDR1 and CDR2 are SGHAT and FQNNGV. V trimming: 4 bases; J trimming: 6 bases; junction bases outside the gene matches: 4. This CDR3 is CASSSGGSDTQYF. The CDR3 coding sequence is TGTGCCAGCAGCTCCGGCGGGAGTGATACGCAGTATTTT.

The chain has TRBV27 and TRBJ2-7; 10 positions match TRBD2. The CDR3 sequence is 16 residues long. Germline-derived CDR1 and CDR2 are MNHEY and SMNVEV (reference sequence). The J segment lost 1 base and the V segment lost 6 bases, leaving 9 bases of the junction unmatched. The CDR3 is CASRPSSGRVSYEQYF. The CDR3 bases are TGTGCCAGCAGACCCTCAAGCGGGAGGGTGTCCTACGAGCAGTACTTC.

This clone was detected only once. The chain couples TRBV11-3 to TRBJ2-7; D is unclear. This CDR3 has 14 amino acids. Trimming took 1 base from V and 2 from J, leaving 9 bases between them. The germline CDR1 and CDR2 sequences are SGHNT and YENEEA. In DNA form, the CDR3 reads TGTGCCAGCAGCTTAGGCACAATAACCTACGAGCAGTACTTC. Protein: CASSLGTITYEQYF.

This clone occurred once. One end of the junction is discordant with germline, which a read error may explain. This chain links TRBV7-9 with TRBJ2-7, with 7 bases aligning to TRBD1. This CDR3 contains 16 residues. The V gene's germline CDR1 is SEHNR and CDR2 FQNEAQ (reference sequence). The DNA for the CDR3 is TGTTCCAGCAGCTTAACTGCAGGGGGTCTTTCCTACGAGCAGTACTTC. Residues: CSSSLTAGGLSYEQYF.

The genes are TRBV5-8 and TRBJ1-5, with a weak D call TRBD1 (6 bases). The CDR3 length is 16 residues. Germline V gene lookup returns CDR1 SGHTS and CDR2 YDEGEE. V dropped 5 bases and J dropped 0 bases, with 15 bases sitting between them. The chain's CDR3 is CASSSGQPFSNQPQHF. The CDR3 nucleotides are TGTGCCAGCAGTTCTGGACAGCCTTTTAGCAATCAGCCCCAGCATTTT.

J is TRBJ1-6 and V is TRBV5-5; 8 positions match TRBD1. The CDR3 contains 14 residues. V was pared by 2 bases and J by 9 bases, with 4 bases of the junction left unmatched. From germline, CDR1 is SGHKS and CDR2 YYEKEE (reference sequence). CDR3 bases: TGTGCCAGCAGCTTACAGGGGACAGGTTCACCCCTCCACTTT. Its translation: CASSLQGTGSPLHF.

This chain uses TRBV10-3 with TRBJ2-2, with 7 positions matching TRBD2. Germline lookup yields CDR1 ENHRY and CDR2 SYGVKD. The CDR3 is made up of 11 amino acids. For the CDR3, the DNA is TGTGCTGGGGGGGACACCGGGGAGCTGTTTTTT. Amino acids: CAGGDTGELFF.

This chain links TRBV19 with TRBJ2-7; TRBD2 might be the D (5 bases). The CDR3 has 13 residues. V gave up 3 bases and J gave up 4 bases, with 10 bases separating them. Germline assignment: CDR1 LNHDA and CDR2 SQIVND (reference sequence). CDR3 DNA sequence: TGTGCCAGTAGTATGGGTCTAGCTTACGAGCAGTACTTC. Translating gives CASSMGLAYEQYF.

This clone was counted a single time. Likely a read error: the CDR3 ends without its conserved phenylalanine or tryptophan. The chain uses TRBV6-5 and TRBJ2-7; 10 nucleotides match TRBD1. The CDR3 is 15 residues long. CDR1 is MNHEY and CDR2 is SVGAGI in the germline V gene. V was clipped by 4 bases and J by 3 bases; unmatched bases: 6. The CDR3 reads CASSSLGTGVYEQYY. DNA of the CDR3: TGTGCCAGCAGTTCCCTTGGGACAGGGGTCTACGAGCAGTACTAC.

Of note for this clone: One end of the junction fails to match germline, which may point to a read error. The chain is built from TRBV15 and TRBJ2-7; 11 bases are shared with TRBD2. The CDR3 loop spans 17 amino acids. CDR1 and CDR2 from the germline V gene are LNHNV and YYDKDF (reference sequence). The CDR3 region is CAASRTGLAGGPYEQYF. The DNA of the CDR3 is TGTGCCGCCAGCAGAACTGGACTAGCGGGTGGTCCCTACGAGCAGTACTTC.

The V gene is TRBV18, the J gene TRBJ2-3; D may be TRBD1 (5 bases). Germline CDR1 reads KGHSH; CDR2 reads LQKENI. The CDR3 is 15 residues long. The V gene lost 1 base and the J gene lost 5 bases, with 13 bases spanning the gap. The CDR3 nucleotides read TGTGCCAGCTCACCACAGGGGCAGTTGGGAGATACGCAGTATTTT. Residues: CASSPQGQLGDTQYF.

A word on this clone: One end of the junction fails to match germline, which may point to a read error. The chain carries TRBV5-1 and TRBJ2-4, with a weak D call TRBD2 (6 bases). CDR1 and CDR2 from the germline V gene are SGHRS and YFSETQ. The CDR3 loop spans 22 amino acids. The DNA for the CDR3 is TGCGCCAGCAGCTCGGGAAAACTTGACAGTTGGCCACGAGCACTAGCCAAAAACAGTCAGTACTTC. Translating it yields CASSSGKLDSWPRALAKNSQYF.